The 5 T cell receptor beta chains listed next were all sequenced from one sample in a study of blood T cell repertoires in COVID-19. Clones were sequenced by immunoSEQ multiplex PCR, and TCRdb holds only the in-frame ones, with some missing. Among about 120,000 clones listed, about 85% were seen once. Sequencing used peripheral blood. The receptors were gathered from a man aged 40-55 years with acute or convalescent COVID-19.

The V and J genes are TRBV24-1 and TRBJ2-1, with 8 bases lining up with TRBD2. Per germline, CDR1 KGHDR and CDR2 SFDVKD. The CDR3 runs to 16 residues. V lost 1 base to trimming and J lost 5 bases; unmatched junction nucleotides: 6. The chain's CDR3 is CATSDFTGGTNNEQFF. The CDR3 coding sequence is TGTGCCACCAGTGATTTTACGGGGGGGACAAACAATGAGCAGTTCTTC.

The V gene is TRBV10-2, the J gene TRBJ2-1, with D tentatively TRBD1 (5 bases). V was cut by 6 bases and J by 0 bases, with 9 bases left in between. Germline V gene lookup returns CDR1 WSHSY and CDR2 SAAADI. The CDR3 totals 14 residues. DNA of the CDR3: TGCGCCAGCAGGGACACCAGCTCCTACAATGAGCAGTTCTTC. Translated: CASRDTSSYNEQFF.

V usage is TRBV3-1 (or the pseudogene TRBV3-2) and J usage is TRBJ1-1, with 8 bases identical to TRBD1. The CDR3 runs to 13 residues. Germline loops: CDR1 LGHDT, CDR2 YNNKEL (reference sequence). With V trimmed by 6 bases and J by 5 bases, 5 bases remained unmatched. This CDR3 is CASSSDRETEAFF. For the CDR3, the DNA is TGTGCCAGCAGTTCGGACAGGGAGACTGAAGCTTTCTTT.

The chain combines TRBV7-8 with TRBJ2-2, with 13 bases fitting TRBD2. V shed 10 bases, J shed 5 bases, and the junction held 10 bases outside the gene matches. The CDR3 covers 16 residues. Germline CDR1 SGHVS, CDR2 FQNEAQ. Here the CDR3 DNA reads TGTGCCATCCAAGTAGGACTAGCGGGGGTTACCGGGGAGCTGTTTTTT. Its translation is CAIQVGLAGVTGELFF.

The V call is TRBV7-9, the J call TRBJ2-1; D not certain. Germline CDR1 reads SEHNR; CDR2 reads FQNEAQ (reference sequence). The V and J ends lost 0 bases and 15 bases respectively, with 9 bases between them. CDR3 length equals 11 residues. This chain's CDR3 is CASSLARYPFF. The CDR3 nucleotides read TGTGCCAGCAGCTTAGCCAGATATCCGTTCTTC.